The 12 T cell receptor beta chains given below trace back to one sample, sequenced in a study of CD8 T cells in ankylosing spondylitis. TCRdb re-called the 5' RACE reads through MiXCR, storing one row per CDR3 protein. The table lists some 290,000 distinct CDR3 sequences, around 18% of them singletons. The specimen was blood, either unsorted or a sorted T cell fraction (not recorded which). These TCRs come from a male donor with ankylosing spondylitis or in good health (not recorded which).

This clonotype has only a few counts. The chain employs TRBV20-1 and TRBJ2-1, with 8 positions matching TRBD1. The germline V gene encodes CDR1 DFQATT and CDR2 SNEGSKA (reference sequence). CDR3 size: 16 residues. After removal of 1 base from V and 4 bases from J, the junction contained 9 bases not matched to a gene. In DNA form, the CDR3 reads TGCAGTGCTAGAGGATCCCCGGGACAGGTATACAATGAGCAGTTCTTC. Amino acid sequence: CSARGSPGQVYNEQFF.

In this sample, this clonotype turned up many times. V and J are TRBV6-4 and TRBJ1-6; D gene uncertain. Germline V lookup: CDR1 MRHNA, CDR2 SNTAGT. V was shortened by 7 bases and J by 5 bases, with 9 bases between the two germline ends. The CDR3 contains 13 residues. The CDR3 region has the DNA TGTGCCAGCACCCGTTCTCATAATTCACCCCTCCACTTT. Protein sequence: CASTRSHNSPLHF.

The genes are TRBV29-1 and TRBJ2-7; TRBD1 is a possible D gene (6 bases). Germline CDR1 is SQVTM and CDR2 is ANQGSEA. The CDR3 runs to 11 residues. V gave up 4 bases and J gave up 3 bases, with 7 bases separating them. This CDR3 reads CSVGTDYEQYV. As DNA, the CDR3 is TGCAGCGTTGGGACAGACTACGAGCAGTACGTC.

The chain joins TRBV20-1 to TRBJ2-2, with D possibly TRBD1 on 6 matching bases. This CDR3 comprises 18 residues. V shed 0 bases and J shed 3 bases, with 20 bases lying between them. Germline V gene sequence: CDR1 DFQATT, CDR2 SNEGSKA (reference sequence). This chain's CDR3 is CSARDSGRRDTYTGELFF. The CDR3 nucleotides read TGCAGTGCTAGAGACTCCGGCAGACGGGACACATACACCGGGGAGCTGTTTTTT.

The chain is built from TRBV20-1 and TRBJ2-4, with D perhaps assigned TRBD1 or TRBD2 (7 bases each). The CDR3 runs 17 residues. Trimming removed 0 bases at V and 10 bases at J, with 25 bases between. Germline V gives CDR1 DFQATT, CDR2 SNEGSKA (reference sequence). As DNA, the CDR3 is TGCAGTGCTAGAGATCTTCGGTCAGGGGGGGGAGGTATTATTCAGTACTTC. Its translation is CSARDLRSGGGGIIQYF.

There are a few counts of this clonotype. This sequence joins TRBV11-2 and TRBJ2-2; D unresolved. Looked up from germline, CDR1 is SGHAT and CDR2 is FQNNGV. This CDR3 has 14 residues. V lost 0 bases and J lost 8, with 10 bases in between. The CDR3 loop reads CASSLDLYGGELFF. The DNA for the CDR3 is TGTGCCAGCAGCTTAGATCTATATGGGGGGGAGCTGTTTTTT.

The rearrangement uses TRBV4-2 and TRBJ2-5; 8 bases map to TRBD2. CDR1 is LGHNA and CDR2 is YNFKEQ in the germline V gene. The CDR3 is 17 amino acids. Trimming cost V 0 bases and J 0 bases; bases outside gene matches: 6. The CDR3 coding sequence is TGTGCCAGCAGCCAAGACTTGGCTAGCGGGTACCAAGAGACCCAGTACTTC. Protein product: CASSQDLASGYQETQYF.

This clonotype occurred once. This sequence joins TRBV11-2 and TRBJ2-3; D tentatively fits TRBD1 or TRBD2 (6 bases each). The CDR3 contains 15 residues. Germline assignment: CDR1 SGHAT and CDR2 FQNNGV. The V and J ends lost 4 bases and 4 bases respectively, with 15 bases between them. CDR3 bases: TGTGCCAGCAGCTACCGAGTGAGGGGGGCAGATACGCAGTATTTT. It translates to CASSYRVRGADTQYF. The full variable domain, rest sourced from reference TRBV11-2 and TRBJ2-3, is EAGVAQSPRYKIIEKRQSVAFWCNPISGHATLYWYQQILGQGPKLLIQFQNNGVVDDSQLPKDRFSAERLKGVDSTLKIQPAKLEDSAVYLCASSYRVRGADTQYFGPGTRLTVL.

This clonotype was detected only a few times. This chain uses TRBV29-1 with TRBJ2-3, with 7 nucleotides matching TRBD2. Per germline, CDR1 SQVTM and CDR2 ANQGSEA. V trimming: 6 bases; J trimming: 6 bases; junction bases outside the gene matches: 12. The CDR3 extends over 14 amino acids. DNA of the CDR3: TGCAGCGTGGTGAAACCTACTAGCGTTGATACGCAGTATTTT. Encoded protein: CSVVKPTSVDTQYF.

The chain combines TRBV6-5 with TRBJ1-1; 7 positions agree with TRBD1. V lost 5 bases, J lost 4 bases, and 10 bases stayed unmatched. CDR3 length: 15 residues. Germline V gene lookup returns CDR1 MNHEY and CDR2 SVGAGI. CDR3 amino acids: CASSTDRDPGTEAFF. DNA for the CDR3: TGTGCCAGCAGTACTGACAGGGACCCGGGCACTGAAGCTTTCTTT.

The chain couples TRBV27 to TRBJ2-3; 7 bases align to TRBD1. CDR3 length: 13 amino acids. Germline-derived CDR1 and CDR2 are MNHEY and SMNVEV (reference sequence). The V and J ends lost 5 bases and 6 bases, in that order; junction bases with no gene match: 5. The CDR3 spells CASSTLTGDTQYF. In nucleotides, the CDR3 is TGTGCCAGCAGTACACTGACAGGGGATACGCAGTATTTT.

This sequence joins TRBV18 and TRBJ2-6, with D tentatively TRBD1 or TRBD2 (5 bases each). With 2 bases removed from V and 9 bases from J, the gap between germline ends came to 14 bases. The germline CDR1 and CDR2 sequences are KGHSH and LQKENI. This CDR3 spans 15 amino acids. The chain's CDR3 is CASSPTMGVGNVLTF. The CDR3 DNA sequence: TGTGCCAGCTCACCAACTATGGGGGTTGGCAACGTCCTGACTTTC.